This TCR beta chain was obtained from a study of blood T cell repertoires in COVID-19. In the source study's methods: Amplifying reference gene primers gave estimates of nucleated cell counts. Sequenced by immunoSEQ multiplex PCR; TCRdb stores in-frame clones only, minus some. V and J calls and clone size are as listed in that table; D and trimming were resolved from the DNA. The sample includes around 95,000 clones, 88% of them seen just once. This CDR3 comprises 14 residues. With 6 bases clipped from V and 6 bases from J, the junction kept 9 bases outside the gene matches. The germline V gene encodes CDR1 KGHSH and CDR2 LQKENI.

The sequenced sample was peripheral blood. This TCR was recovered from a human donor in a cohort sampled during active COVID-19. This chain links TRBV18 with TRBJ2-3; 7 nucleotides agree with TRBD2. The CDR3 sequence: CASSTTGGIDTQYF. The CDR3 bases are TGTGCCAGCTCTACGACGGGGGGTATCGATACGCAGTATTTT.